This entry lists 5 T cell receptor beta chains sequenced from one sample in a study of post-analysis software for immune sequencing data. Study conclusions and caveats: Patients used five TRBV segments, including TRBV5-6, TRBV5-1 and TRBV20-1, more often than controls.

TCR beta cDNA libraries included unique molecular identifiers. TCRdb called the PCR reads again in MiXCR, with one record for every CDR3 protein. The sample shows about 200,000 distinct CDR3 sequences, approximately 28% of them seen only once. Antigens for these TCRs are unknown. The sample consisted of blood. The receptors originated from a girl aged 2-17 years with multiple sclerosis.

This clonotype was seen many times. The chain combines TRBV20-1 with TRBJ2-5; 10 bases align to TRBD2. Germline CDR1 is DFQATT and CDR2 is SNEGSKA (reference sequence). V dropped 2 bases and J dropped 0; count of bases not matched to a gene: 12. The CDR3 is 18 amino acids. This chain's CDR3 is CSARRWLAGVSYQETQYF. The CDR3 DNA sequence: TGCAGTGCTAGACGGTGGCTAGCGGGAGTTTCGTACCAAGAGACCCAGTACTTC.

This clonotype was counted many times. This chain connects TRBV28 to TRBJ2-7; D possibly corresponds to TRBD2 (5 bases). Germline CDR1 and CDR2: MDHEN and SYDVKM. Trimming took 4 bases from V and 2 from J, leaving 15 bases between them. The CDR3 runs to 15 residues. The CDR3 bases are TGTGCCAGCAGTTCGACGGGAAGAATCCCCTACGAGCAGTACTTC. Protein product: CASSSTGRIPYEQYF.

In its sample, this clonotype was seen a few times. This chain links TRBV5-6 with TRBJ1-5, with 9 bases fitting TRBD1. J lost 0 bases, V lost 2 bases, and 3 bases had no gene match. The CDR3 totals 16 residues. CDR1 and CDR2 (germline): SGHDT, YYEEEE. Here the CDR3 reads CASSLTGGRSNQPQHF. Written as DNA, the CDR3 is TGTGCCAGCAGCTTAACAGGGGGCCGTAGCAATCAGCCCCAGCATTTT.

Concerning this clonotype: A much larger clone sits a single nucleotide away, making a read error possible. This rearrangement joins TRBV15 to TRBJ2-5; 7 bases fit TRBD1. This CDR3 comprises 16 residues. Germline V CDR1 and CDR2: LNHNV, YYDKDF (reference sequence). The CDR3 protein is CTTSRAMTGWIETQYF. For the CDR3, the DNA is TGTACCACCAGCAGGGCGATGACAGGGTGGATCGAGACCCAGTACTTC.

This clonotype was counted many times. This rearrangement joins TRBV20-1 to TRBJ2-1; D call uncertain. The germline V and J ends were trimmed by 0 bases and 1 base, with 10 bases remaining between them. This CDR3 comprises 15 residues. Germline CDR1 reads DFQATT; CDR2 reads SNEGSKA (reference sequence). The CDR3 loop reads CSARDPLGSYNEQFF. CDR3 DNA: TGCAGTGCTAGAGATCCCCTGGGGTCCTACAATGAGCAGTTCTTC.